These 29 T cell receptor beta chains originate from one sample sequenced in a study of shared clonotypes between healthy human individuals. The method was immunoSEQ multiplex PCR; TCRdb's version includes in-frame clones alone and lacks a portion of them. There are 950,000 to 1,100,000 clones in the sample; more than 65% occur only once, and nearly 1.5% lies in the top ten. Material: memory CD4+ T cells sorted from blood. The subset denotes: CD45RA-negative fraction. Receptor source: a man between 18 and 29 years old in good health.

The V call is TRBV5-1, the J call TRBJ1-1; TRBD1 is a possible D gene (5 bases). The CDR3 extends over 13 amino acids. Germline V lookup: CDR1 SGHRS, CDR2 YFSETQ. V was clipped by 0 bases and J by 7 bases, with 10 bases between them. The CDR3 reads CASSLGGGFEAFF. CDR3 DNA: TGCGCCAGCAGCTTGGGCGGGGGTTTTGAAGCTTTCTTT.

A note on this clone: This sample includes further DNA sequences coding for the same CDR3. The chain couples TRBV11-2 to TRBJ1-1; maybe TRBD1 (5 bases). Germline V gene data show CDR1 as SGHAT and CDR2 as FQNNGV. The CDR3 length is 13 residues. The V end was cut by 4 bases, the J end by 1 base, with 7 bases between. The CDR3 sequence: CASSSDRNTEAFF. In nucleotides, the CDR3 is TGTGCCAGCAGCTCCGACAGGAACACTGAAGCTTTCTTT.

The chain uses TRBV28 and TRBJ1-2, with 8 nucleotides matching TRBD1. V dropped 4 bases and J dropped 3; count of bases not matched to a gene: 4. The CDR3 is 14 residues long. Germline V lookup: CDR1 MDHEN, CDR2 SYDVKM. The CDR3 region is CASSSPGQDYGYTF. CDR3 DNA sequence: TGTGCCAGCAGTTCTCCGGGACAGGACTATGGCTACACCTTC.

The chain combines TRBV27 with TRBJ2-7; D is unresolved. From germline, CDR1 is MNHEY and CDR2 SMNVEV (reference sequence). The CDR3 length is 11 residues. Trimming left V 10 bases short and J 5 bases short, with 12 bases between. CDR3 loop: CATSRFHEQYF. The CDR3 DNA is TGTGCCACCTCCAGGTTCCACGAGCAGTACTTC.

V and J are TRBV30 and TRBJ2-5; maybe TRBD1 (5 bases). The ends were cut back, 1 base at V and 11 bases at J, with 14 bases in the middle. Per germline, CDR1 GTSNPN and CDR2 SVGIG (reference sequence). This CDR3 comprises 12 residues. The CDR3 bases are TGTGCCTGGAGTGGTTTAGGGGTGGGGCAGTACTTC. Encoded protein: CAWSGLGVGQYF.

The chain uses TRBV18 and TRBJ1-1; 7 positions agree with TRBD1. CDR1 is KGHSH, CDR2 LQKENI, per germline. The CDR3 covers 15 residues. V dropped 3 bases and J dropped 11; count of bases not matched to a gene: 15. The chain's CDR3 is CASSPRDSSSSKAFF. The DNA of the CDR3 is TGTGCCAGCTCACCGAGGGACAGTTCTAGTTCTAAGGCTTTCTTT.

The chain carries TRBV7-2 and TRBJ2-7, with 11 bases aligning to TRBD2. The V gene's germline CDR1 is SGHTA and CDR2 FQGNSA. The CDR3 length is 15 residues. Trimming removed 4 bases from V and 4 bases from J; junction bases left unmatched: 6. In nucleotides, the CDR3 is TGTGCCAGCAGCTCAACCCTAGCGGGAGGTTACGAGCAGTACTTC. It codes for CASSSTLAGGYEQYF.

For this clone: The likely explanation is a read error, given a far larger clone one base away. Other DNA sequences from this sample encode an identical CDR3 as well. The J gene is TRBJ2-7, the V gene TRBV27, with no clear D. The CDR3 extends over 11 amino acids. The germline V gene encodes CDR1 MNHEY and CDR2 SMNVEV (reference sequence). CDR3 sequence: CASGRDRAVVF. DNA for the CDR3: TGTGCCAGCGGAAGGGATCGGGCGGTAGTTTTC.

The rearrangement uses TRBV19 and TRBJ1-5; D might be TRBD1 (5 bases). This CDR3 spans 16 amino acids. Trimming pared 7 bases from V and 6 bases from J, leaving 22 bases between. The germline CDR1 and CDR2 sequences are LNHDA and SQIVND (reference sequence). CDR3 in DNA: TGTGCCAGTACCCCGGTGGGGACCCCCGGGGGTCAGCCCCAGCATTTT. Translated, it gives CASTPVGTPGGQPQHF.

This clone was counted between two and nine times. Other DNA sequences from this sample encode an identical CDR3 as well. The genes are TRBV7-2 and TRBJ2-5, with D uncertain. CDR1 and CDR2 (germline): SGHTA, FQGNSA. Trimming cost V 1 base and J 5 bases, with 5 bases left between them. CDR3 length equals 12 residues. CDR3 amino acids: CASSLVLETQYF. DNA for the CDR3: TGTGCCAGCAGCTTAGTCTTGGAGACCCAGTACTTC.

The chain has TRBV5-1 and TRBJ1-2; no definite D call. CDR3 length: 12 amino acids. Trimming took 1 base from V and 13 from J, leaving 14 bases between them. Looked up from germline, CDR1 is SGHRS and CDR2 is YFSETQ. DNA for the CDR3: TGCGCCAGCAGCTTGAGGGAAGGAGTTGGCACCTTC. Translating gives CASSLREGVGTF. Full variable domain (missing parts from reference TRBV5-1 and TRBJ1-2): KAGVTQTPRYLIKTRGQQVTLSCSPISGHRSVSWYQQTPGQGLQFLFEYFSETQRNKGNFPGRFSGRQFSNSRSEMNVSTLELGDSALYLCASSLREGVGTFGSGTRLTVV.

The gene calls are TRBV28 and TRBJ1-5; 9 nucleotides align to TRBD1. The germline CDR1 and CDR2 sequences are MDHEN and SYDVKM. CDR3 length: 16 amino acids. The trim removed 1 base at V and 7 bases at J, leaving 8 bases unmatched. The DNA of the CDR3 is TGTGCCAGCAGTTTATCTGTTGGACAGGGGACGCAGCCCCAGCATTTT. Its translation is CASSLSVGQGTQPQHF.

Remarks on this clone: Other DNA variants within this sample encode the same CDR3. The V call is TRBV5-1, the J call TRBJ2-3, with 14 bases matching TRBD2. This CDR3 comprises 16 residues. Germline-derived CDR1 and CDR2 are SGHRS and YFSETQ. The junction had 4 bases not matched to a gene; V was cut back by 5 bases and J by 2 bases. Written as DNA, the CDR3 is TGCGCCAGCAGTGAGACTAGCGGGAGGGCCACAGATACGCAGTATTTT. Its protein is CASSETSGRATDTQYF.

The count of this clone is one. This chain joins TRBV5-1 and TRBJ2-1; D might be TRBD1 (6 bases). This CDR3 has 14 residues. Germline CDR1 and CDR2: SGHRS and YFSETQ. V lost 0 bases, J lost 9 bases, and 13 bases lay in between. The CDR3 DNA reads as TGCGCCAGCAGCTTGGATACCAGGGGCGGTGAGCAGTTCTTC. Translating it yields CASSLDTRGGEQFF.

The table lists this clone with a count of one. The rearrangement links TRBV27 to TRBJ2-1; no definite D call. Germline V gene sequence: CDR1 MNHEY, CDR2 SMNVEV (reference sequence). V was clipped by 4 bases and J by 13 bases, with 14 bases between them. The CDR3 runs 12 residues. The CDR3: CASSSPGTIQFF. The CDR3 nucleotides read TGTGCCAGCAGTTCTCCCGGCACGATACAGTTCTTC.

The chain joins TRBV5-1 to TRBJ2-7; the D gene is possibly TRBD1 (5 bases). The CDR3 loop spans 16 amino acids. Trimming cost V 4 bases and J 1 base, with 18 bases left between them. Germline V CDR1 and CDR2: SGHRS, YFSETQ. The CDR3 protein is CASSPDGRARSYEQYF. For the CDR3, the DNA is TGCGCCAGCAGCCCAGATGGCAGGGCGAGATCCTACGAGCAGTACTTC. The variable domain in full, with the rest retrieved from reference TRBV5-1 and TRBJ2-7, is KAGVTQTPRYLIKTRGQQVTLSCSPISGHRSVSWYQQTPGQGLQFLFEYFSETQRNKGNFPGRFSGRQFSNSRSEMNVSTLELGDSALYLCASSPDGRARSYEQYFGPGTRLTVT.

In regard to this clone: This sample also contains other DNA sequences that code for the same CDR3. The chain recombines TRBV9 with TRBJ2-3; no clear D gene. Germline V gives CDR1 SGDLS, CDR2 YYNGEE. Trimming stripped 0 bases from V and 0 bases from J, with 8 bases between. The CDR3 loop spans 15 amino acids. This CDR3 reads CASSVGLVSTDTQYF. In DNA form, the CDR3 reads TGTGCCAGCAGCGTAGGCCTAGTGAGCACAGATACGCAGTATTTT.

The chain has TRBV21-1 and TRBJ1-4. TRBV21-1 is assigned pseudogene status. The CDR3 runs to 14 residues. The chain's CDR3 is CASKERWAQEKLFF. Here the CDR3 DNA reads TGTGCCAGCAAAGAGCGCTGGGCCCAAGAAAAACTGTTTTTT.

This clone was found a few times. V usage is TRBV18 and J usage is TRBJ1-6; 8 bases align to TRBD1. The germline gives CDR1 KGHSH, CDR2 LQKENI. The CDR3 covers 14 residues. V shed 3 bases and J 5 bases; nucleotides not matched to a gene: 0. CDR3 nucleotides: TGTGCCAGCTCACCGGGACAGGATAATTCACCCCTCCACTTT. This translates into CASSPGQDNSPLHF.

The chain has TRBV28 and TRBJ2-3; D is uncertain. Trimming left V 7 bases short and J 7 bases short, with 9 bases between. CDR1 and CDR2 (germline): MDHEN, SYDVKM. CDR3 length: 11 amino acids. The CDR3: CASISQNTQYF. CDR3 DNA sequence: TGTGCCAGCATATCACAAAATACGCAGTATTTT. Full variable domain (missing parts from reference TRBV28 and TRBJ2-3): DVKVTQSSRYLVKRTGEKVFLECVQDMDHENMFWYRQDPGLGLRLIYFSYDVKMKEKGDIPEGYSVSREKKERFSLILESASTNQTSMYLCASISQNTQYFGPGTRLTVL.

This clone was seen a few times. The chain has TRBV4-1 and TRBJ1-6; maybe TRBD1 (5 bases). This CDR3 region has 19 residues. From germline, CDR1 is MGHRA and CDR2 YSYEKL. V was cut by 4 bases and J by 0 bases, with 19 bases left in between. CDR3 protein: CASSRRAGTSSSYNSPLHF. DNA of the CDR3: TGCGCCAGCAGCCGACGGGCCGGGACTTCAAGCTCCTATAATTCACCCCTCCACTTT.

The V gene is TRBV5-1, the J gene TRBJ2-4, with D perhaps matching TRBD1 (6 bases). Germline CDR1 reads SGHRS; CDR2 reads YFSETQ. The CDR3 consists of 14 residues. The ends were cut back, 0 bases at V and 7 bases at J, with 11 bases in the middle. CDR3 DNA: TGCGCCAGCAGCTTGGCAGGGGAGAGGAACATTCAGTACTTC. Amino acid sequence: CASSLAGERNIQYF.

The rearrangement links TRBV5-6 to TRBJ2-6; 7 bases are a match to TRBD1. The germline CDR1 and CDR2 sequences are SGHDT and YYEEEE. J was trimmed by 2 bases and V by 3 bases; bases with no gene match: 5. This CDR3 contains 16 residues. CDR3 DNA: TGTGCCAGCAGCTCCCGAGGGGGCGCTGGGGCCAACGTCCTGACTTTC. It translates to CASSSRGGAGANVLTF.

In its sample, this clone was seen once. V and J are TRBV6-1 and TRBJ2-1, with D possibly matching TRBD2 (6 bases). The CDR3 consists of 14 residues. Germline assignment: CDR1 MNHNS and CDR2 SASEGT. V was trimmed by 5 bases and J by 0 bases, leaving 8 bases between them. The CDR3 sequence: CASSSSGSYNEQFF. The CDR3, as DNA: TGTGCCAGCAGTAGTAGCGGCTCCTACAATGAGCAGTTCTTC.

The chain couples TRBV4-3 to TRBJ2-2; 7 bases fit TRBD2. The germline V gene has CDR1 LGHNA and CDR2 YSLEER. The CDR3 extends over 16 amino acids. Losses at the gene ends were 4 bases for V and 11 bases for J; bases not matched to a gene: 16. DNA of the CDR3: TGCGCCAGCAGCCCATTCCTTAGCGGGTCCAACCTAGAGCTGTTTTTT. Its protein is CASSPFLSGSNLELFF.

The J gene is TRBJ1-1, the V gene TRBV7-2; TRBD1 might be the D (5 bases). This CDR3 is 15 amino acids long. V shed 5 bases and J shed 0 bases, with 13 bases lying between them. Germline CDR1 is SGHTA and CDR2 is FQGNSA. CDR3 residues: CASSRTRQLNTEAFF. CDR3 bases: TGTGCCAGCAGCCGCACGCGACAGTTGAACACTGAAGCTTTCTTT. The full variable domain, its missing parts supplied by reference TRBV7-2 and TRBJ1-1, is GAGVSQSPSNKVTEKGKDVELRCDPISGHTALYWYRQSLGQGLEFLIYFQGNSAPDKSGLPSDRFSAERTGGSVSTLTIQRTQQEDSAVYLCASSRTRQLNTEAFFGQGTRLTVV.

This clone occurred a few times. This chain uses TRBV5-1 with TRBJ1-4; possible D gene TRBD1, 5 bases. This CDR3 has 15 amino acids. The ends were cut back, 0 bases at V and 6 bases at J, with 12 bases in the middle. Looked up from germline, CDR1 is SGHRS and CDR2 is YFSETQ. For the CDR3, the DNA is TGCGCCAGCAGCTTGGCCGGGGGGTCTGATGAAAAACTGTTTTTT. This encodes CASSLAGGSDEKLFF.

The rearrangement joins TRBV4-2 to TRBJ1-2; D is unresolved. The CDR3 extends over 15 amino acids. Germline CDR1 is LGHNA and CDR2 is YNFKEQ. The V end lost 0 bases, the J end lost 4 bases, and 12 bases lay between the germline ends. CDR3 DNA: TGTGCCAGCAGCCAAGAACGTGGCGGGTTCTATGGCTACACCTTC. Protein product: CASSQERGGFYGYTF.

This clone was seen a handful of times. This sequence joins TRBV9 and TRBJ2-5, with D possibly TRBD2 on 6 matching bases. CDR1 is SGDLS and CDR2 is YYNGEE in the germline V gene. V was cut by 2 bases and J by 2 bases, with 13 bases left in between. The CDR3 has 15 residues. The DNA of the CDR3 is TGTGCCAGCAGCGTCCAGAGTAGCGGTCAAGAGACCCAGTACTTC. The encoded protein is CASSVQSSGQETQYF.